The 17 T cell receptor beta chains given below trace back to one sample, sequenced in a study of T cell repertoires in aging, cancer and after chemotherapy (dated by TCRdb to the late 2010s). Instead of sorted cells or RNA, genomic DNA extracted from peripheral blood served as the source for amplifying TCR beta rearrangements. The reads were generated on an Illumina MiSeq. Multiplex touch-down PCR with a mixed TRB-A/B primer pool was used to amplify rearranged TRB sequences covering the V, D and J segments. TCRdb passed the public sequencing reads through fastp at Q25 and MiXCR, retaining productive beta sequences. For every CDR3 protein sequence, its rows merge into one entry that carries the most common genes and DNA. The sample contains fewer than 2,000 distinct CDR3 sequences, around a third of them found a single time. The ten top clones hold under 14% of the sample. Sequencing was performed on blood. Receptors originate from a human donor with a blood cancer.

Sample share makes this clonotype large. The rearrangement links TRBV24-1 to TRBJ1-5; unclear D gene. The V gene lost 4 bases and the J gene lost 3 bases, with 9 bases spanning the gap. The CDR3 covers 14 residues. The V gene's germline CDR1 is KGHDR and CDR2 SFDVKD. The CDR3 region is CATSELSINQPQHF. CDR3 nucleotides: TGTGCCACCAGTGAGTTATCTATCAATCAGCCCCAGCATTTT.

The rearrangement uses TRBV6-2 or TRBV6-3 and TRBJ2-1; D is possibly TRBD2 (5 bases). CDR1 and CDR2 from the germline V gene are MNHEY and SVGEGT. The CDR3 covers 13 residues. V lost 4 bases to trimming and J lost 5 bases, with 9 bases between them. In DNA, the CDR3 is TGTGCCAGCAGTTTACTAGAAAACAATGAGCAGTTCTTC. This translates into CASSLLENNEQFF.

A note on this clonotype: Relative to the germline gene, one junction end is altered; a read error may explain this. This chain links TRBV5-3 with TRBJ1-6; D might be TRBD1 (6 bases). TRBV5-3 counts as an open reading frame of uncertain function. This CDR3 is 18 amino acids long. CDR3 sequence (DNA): TGCGCCAGCAGCTTGGGCCCCCTGGCGACAGGCCCAAATTCACCCCTCCACTTT. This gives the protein CASSLGPLATGPNSPLHF.

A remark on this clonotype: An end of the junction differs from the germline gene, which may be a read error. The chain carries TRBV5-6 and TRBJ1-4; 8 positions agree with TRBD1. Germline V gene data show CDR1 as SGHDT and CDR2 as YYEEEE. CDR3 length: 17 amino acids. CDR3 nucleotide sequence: TGCGCCAGCAGCTTGTCAGGGGGCGGCTTCGTTTGGGAAAAACTGTTTTTT. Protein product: CASSLSGGGFVWEKLFF.

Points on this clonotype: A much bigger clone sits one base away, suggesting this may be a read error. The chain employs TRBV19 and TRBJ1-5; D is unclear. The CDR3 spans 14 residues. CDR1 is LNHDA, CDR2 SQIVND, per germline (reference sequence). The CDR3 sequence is CASLGRGSNKPQHF. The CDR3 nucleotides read TGTGCCAGTCTCGGACGGGGAAGCAATAAGCCCCAGCATTTT.

The CDR3 nucleotides are TGCAGCGTTAAGCGAGGGACAGGACGGAGGTACGAGCAGTACTTC. Residues: CSVKRGTGRRYEQYF. The chain combines TRBV29-1 with TRBJ2-7; 8 nucleotides align to TRBD1. The V and J ends lost 5 bases and 4 bases, in that order; junction bases with no gene match: 13. The CDR3 is made up of 15 amino acids. Germline CDR1 SQVTM, CDR2 ANQGSEA.

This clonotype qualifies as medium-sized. The CDR3 sequence is CSVAGGQGVLGRRTEAFF. As DNA, the CDR3 is TGCAGCGTCGCCGGCGGACAGGGGGTCTTAGGTCGAAGGACTGAAGCTTTCTTT. V and J are TRBV29-1 and TRBJ1-1; 10 nucleotides align to TRBD1. This CDR3 has 18 amino acids. The V segment lost 6 bases and the J segment 5 bases; nucleotides outside the gene matches: 21. From germline, CDR1 is SQVTM and CDR2 ANQGSEA.

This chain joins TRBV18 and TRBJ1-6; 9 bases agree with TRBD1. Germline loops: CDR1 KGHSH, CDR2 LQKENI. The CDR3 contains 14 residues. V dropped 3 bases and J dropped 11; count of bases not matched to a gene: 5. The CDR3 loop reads CASSPPGTGTPLHF. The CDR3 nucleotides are TGTGCCAGCTCACCCCCGGGGACAGGGACACCCCTCCACTTT.

The CDR3 DNA reads TGTGCCAGCAGCCCCGACAGGGACACTGAAGCTTTCTTT. Its protein is CASSPDRDTEAFF. The chain uses TRBV5-4 and TRBJ1-1; 7 bases agree with TRBD1. This CDR3 comprises 13 residues. CDR1 and CDR2 from the germline V gene are SGHNT and YYREEE (reference sequence). After removal of 4 bases from V and 3 bases from J, the junction contained 3 bases not matched to a gene.

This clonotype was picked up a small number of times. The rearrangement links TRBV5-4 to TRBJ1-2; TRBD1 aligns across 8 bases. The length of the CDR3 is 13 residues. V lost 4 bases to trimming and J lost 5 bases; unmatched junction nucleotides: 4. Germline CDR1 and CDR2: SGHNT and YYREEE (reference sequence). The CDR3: CASSPGGAYGYTF. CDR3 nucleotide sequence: TGTGCCAGCAGCCCAGGGGGCGCTTATGGCTACACCTTC.

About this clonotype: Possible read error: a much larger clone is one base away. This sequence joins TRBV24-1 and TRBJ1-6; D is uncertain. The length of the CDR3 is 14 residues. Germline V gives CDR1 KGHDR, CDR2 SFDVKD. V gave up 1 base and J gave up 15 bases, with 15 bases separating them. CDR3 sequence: CATSDLTASRLLHF. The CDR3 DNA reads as TGTGCCACCAGTGATTTAACAGCCTCTAGACTCCTCCACTTT.

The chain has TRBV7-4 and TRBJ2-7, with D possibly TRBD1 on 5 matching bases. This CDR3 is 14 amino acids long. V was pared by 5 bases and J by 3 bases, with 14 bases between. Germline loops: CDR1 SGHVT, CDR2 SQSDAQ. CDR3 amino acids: CASSKGRAVYEQYF. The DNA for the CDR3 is TGTGCCAGCAGCAAGGGCAGGGCCGTCTACGAGCAGTACTTC. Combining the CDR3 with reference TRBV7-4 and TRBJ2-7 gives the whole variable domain GAGVSQSPRYKVAKRGRDVALRCDSISGHVTLYWYRQTLGQGSEVLTYSQSDAQRDKSGRPSGRFSAERPERSVSTLKIQRTEQGDSAVYLCASSKGRAVYEQYFGPGTRLTVT.

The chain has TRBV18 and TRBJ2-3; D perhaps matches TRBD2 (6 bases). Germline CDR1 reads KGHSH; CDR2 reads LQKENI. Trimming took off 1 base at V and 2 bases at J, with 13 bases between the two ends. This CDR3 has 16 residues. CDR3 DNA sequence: TGTGCCAGCTCACCACGCGGGGCCTCATACACAGATACGCAGTATTTT. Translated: CASSPRGASYTDTQYF.

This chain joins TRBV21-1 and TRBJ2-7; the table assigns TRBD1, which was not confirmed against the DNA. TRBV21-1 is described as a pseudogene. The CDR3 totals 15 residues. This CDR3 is CASSKAGTGRYEQYF. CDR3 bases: TGTGCCAGCAGCAAAGCGGGGACAGGGAGGTACGAGCAGTACTTC.

The CDR3 sequence is CATSDGAKGNQPQHF. Written as DNA, the CDR3 is TGTGCCACCAGTGATGGAGCGAAGGGCAATCAGCCCCAGCATTTT. This sequence joins TRBV24-1 and TRBJ1-5; D is uncertain. The CDR3 contains 15 residues. Trimming left V 3 bases short and J 2 bases short, with 10 bases between. The V gene's germline CDR1 is KGHDR and CDR2 SFDVKD.

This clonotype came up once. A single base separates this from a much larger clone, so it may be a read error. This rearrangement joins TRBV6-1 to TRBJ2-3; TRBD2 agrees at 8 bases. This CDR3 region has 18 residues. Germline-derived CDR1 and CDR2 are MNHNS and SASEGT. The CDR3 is CVSSEAGYSGARTDTQYF. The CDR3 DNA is TGTGTCAGCAGTGAAGCGGGATATAGCGGGGCCCGAACAGATACGCAGTATTTT.

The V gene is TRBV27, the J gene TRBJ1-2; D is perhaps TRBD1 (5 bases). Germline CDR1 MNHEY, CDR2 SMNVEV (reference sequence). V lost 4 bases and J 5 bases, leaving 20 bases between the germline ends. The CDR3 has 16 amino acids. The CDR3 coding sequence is TGTGCCAGCAGTTCCGATCTCACCAGGGCGGTGTATGGCTACACCTTC. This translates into CASSSDLTRAVYGYTF.